Shown below are 24 T cell receptor beta chains from a single sample sequenced in a study of cytomegalovirus exposure and HLA in healthy donors. PCR amplification relied on 60 Vbeta primers (plus 13 Jbeta primers). Produced via immunoSEQ multiplex PCR; TCRdb's table is partial and in-frame only. The table has some 180,000 clones, roughly 13% seen once; the top ten hold 7.8%. The sequenced sample was PBMCs. The receptors shown here come from a man aged 45-65 years in good health and CMV-seropositive.

The V and J genes are TRBV5-4 and TRBJ2-5, with 15 bases identical to TRBD2. CDR3 length: 16 residues. V shed 3 bases, J shed 3 bases, and the junction held 3 bases outside the gene matches. The germline V gene encodes CDR1 SGHNT and CDR2 YYREEE (reference sequence). The CDR3 DNA follows: TGTGCCAGCAGCTCAGGACTAGCGGGGGGGGAAGAGACCCAGTACTTC. Translation gives CASSSGLAGGEETQYF. Drawing the rest from reference TRBV5-4 and TRBJ2-5, the complete variable domain is ETGVTQSPTHLIKTRGQQVTLRCSSQSGHNTVSWYQQALGQGPQFIFQYYREEENGRGNFPPRFSGLQFPNYSSELNVNALELDDSALYLCASSSGLAGGEETQYFGPGTRLLVL.

V gene TRBV11-2 combines with J gene TRBJ1-6; 7 nucleotides align to TRBD1. V lost 6 bases and J lost 4; bases outside the gene matches: 9. Germline V lookup: CDR1 SGHAT, CDR2 FQNNGV. The CDR3 loop spans 16 amino acids. CDR3 DNA sequence: TGTGCCAGCAGTCATGACAGGGCCGAATATAATTCACCCCTCCACTTT. Its translation is CASSHDRAEYNSPLHF.

V usage is TRBV27 and J usage is TRBJ2-7; D is possibly TRBD1 (6 bases). Trimming took 2 bases from V and 5 from J, leaving 19 bases between them. This CDR3 spans 16 amino acids. CDR1 MNHEY and CDR2 SMNVEV come from the germline V gene (reference sequence). As DNA, the CDR3 is TGTGCCAGCAGTTTAAGAGGGGACACCTACGCCCACGAGCAGTACGTC. Translating it yields CASSLRGDTYAHEQYV.

With regard to this clone: At one end, the junction sequence differs from germline, possibly due to a read error. The chain has TRBV5-1 and TRBJ2-5; 9 bases fit TRBD1. The germline V gene has CDR1 SGHRS and CDR2 YFSETQ. The CDR3 length is 15 residues. The CDR3 protein is CASSSQGAGQGTQYF. CDR3 sequence (DNA): TGCGCCAGCAGCTCACAGGGGGCTGGCCAAGGGACCCAGTACTTC.

This clone was counted only a few times. This rearrangement joins TRBV7-6 to TRBJ1-3; D is ambiguous. Trimming removed 0 bases from V and 3 bases from J, with 12 bases in between. Germline V lookup: CDR1 SGHVS, CDR2 FNYEAQ. The CDR3 length is 16 residues. The CDR3: CASSLAVAQNGNTIYF. The CDR3 DNA sequence: TGTGCCAGCAGCTTAGCGGTCGCCCAGAATGGAAACACCATATATTTT.

This clone was seen a few times. This chain joins TRBV2 and TRBJ2-1, with 10 positions matching TRBD2. Germline V gives CDR1 SNHLY, CDR2 FYNNEI. V lost 5 bases and J lost 0; bases outside the gene matches: 1. The CDR3 sequence is 15 residues long. CDR3 nucleotides: TGTGCCAGCAGTCGACTAGCGGGCTCCTACAATGAGCAGTTCTTC. The encoded protein is CASSRLAGSYNEQFF.

The rearrangement joins TRBV7-2 to TRBJ2-6; D ambiguous. Germline lookup yields CDR1 SGHTA and CDR2 FQGNSA. Trimming cost V 4 bases and J 0 bases, with 7 bases left between them. The CDR3 totals 15 residues. The CDR3 is CASSSLPSGANVLTF. DNA for the CDR3: TGTGCCAGCAGCTCCCTCCCCTCTGGGGCCAACGTCCTGACTTTC.

This chain joins TRBV2 and TRBJ2-7, with 8 bases lining up with TRBD1. CDR3 length: 11 residues. The germline CDR1 and CDR2 sequences are SNHLY and FYNNEI. As DNA, the CDR3 is TGTGCGGGACAGGCCCAGGGCGAGCAGTACTTC. Protein product: CAGQAQGEQYF.

The chain carries TRBV7-2 and TRBJ2-1; possibly TRBD2 for D (5 bases). Trimming pared 5 bases from V and 7 bases from J, leaving 15 bases between. CDR1 and CDR2 (germline): SGHTA, FQGNSA. This CDR3 spans 14 amino acids. This CDR3 reads CASSDRRSKNEQFF. CDR3 nucleotide sequence: TGTGCCAGCAGCGATCGGAGGTCAAAAAATGAGCAGTTCTTC.

This clone has just a few counts. This sequence joins TRBV6-5 and TRBJ1-1, with 12 nucleotides matching TRBD1. This CDR3 has 15 residues. Germline-derived CDR1 and CDR2 are MNHEY and SVGAGI. V lost 5 bases to trimming and J lost 5 bases; unmatched junction nucleotides: 6. The DNA of the CDR3 is TGTGCCAGCAGTGCGGGACAGGGGGCGAGGACTGAAGCTTTCTTT. This translates into CASSAGQGARTEAFF.

This clone was seen at least ten times. This sequence joins TRBV29-1 and TRBJ1-3, with D hard to call. The CDR3 runs to 13 residues. The germline V gene has CDR1 SQVTM and CDR2 ANQGSEA. The ends were cut back, 7 bases at V and 6 bases at J, with 16 bases in the middle. The CDR3 DNA follows: TGCAGCGGAAGGTTAGCCGATCAAAACACCATATATTTT. Protein sequence: CSGRLADQNTIYF.

The chain is built from TRBV11-1 and TRBJ1-2, with a tentative D call TRBD1 (6 bases). Per the germline V gene, CDR1 is SGHAT and CDR2 is FQDESV (reference sequence). V was pared by 2 bases and J by 2 bases, with 15 bases between. The CDR3 runs to 16 residues. In DNA, the CDR3 is TGTGCCAGCAGCTTAAGCCCGGCAGGGGCCAACTATGGCTACACCTTC. Translating gives CASSLSPAGANYGYTF.

The table lists this clone with a few counts. The genes are TRBV5-4 and TRBJ2-7; 10 bases are a match to TRBD1. Trimming took 4 bases from V and 5 from J; bases not matched to a gene: 6. CDR1 and CDR2 from the germline V gene are SGHNT and YYREEE (reference sequence). The CDR3 totals 14 residues. Written as DNA, the CDR3 is TGTGCCAGCAGCGGAACCGGGACAGGGGACGAGCAGTACTTC. Its translation is CASSGTGTGDEQYF. The complete variable domain, with remaining parts taken from reference TRBV5-4 and TRBJ2-7, reads ETGVTQSPTHLIKTRGQQVTLRCSSQSGHNTVSWYQQALGQGPQFIFQYYREEENGRGNFPPRFSGLQFPNYSSELNVNALELDDSALYLCASSGTGTGDEQYFGPGTRLTVT.

V usage is TRBV11-3 and J usage is TRBJ2-5, with 12 bases identical to TRBD2. Germline lookup yields CDR1 SGHNT and CDR2 YENEEA. V lost 2 bases to trimming and J lost 4 bases; unmatched junction nucleotides: 5. The CDR3 contains 16 residues. The CDR3 DNA reads TGTGCCAGCAGCTTAACACTAGCGGGGGGACGAGAGACCCAGTACTTC. This codes for CASSLTLAGGRETQYF.

Only a few counts were recorded for this clone. V usage is TRBV10-3 and J usage is TRBJ1-3; D unclear. Germline CDR1 is ENHRY and CDR2 is SYGVKD. The ends were cut back, 10 bases at V and 4 bases at J, with 14 bases in the middle. This CDR3 contains 13 residues. CDR3 amino acids: CATNGEIGNTIYF. The DNA for the CDR3 is TGTGCCACGAACGGGGAAATCGGAAACACCATATATTTT.

CDR3 amino acids: CSVQPPGQGGAGYTF. The CDR3 DNA reads as TGCAGCGTCCAACCCCCGGGACAGGGAGGAGCGGGCTACACCTTC. The genes are TRBV29-1 and TRBJ1-2; TRBD1 matches at 9 bases. This CDR3 is built from 15 residues. Germline V gene data show CDR1 as SQVTM and CDR2 as ANQGSEA. J gave up 8 bases and V 6 bases, and 16 bases lay outside the gene matches.

This clone has more than one count but fewer than ten. The J gene is TRBJ1-2, the V gene TRBV19; a weak D match, TRBD1 (6 bases). The CDR3 consists of 14 residues. Trimming cost V 6 bases and J 6 bases, with 17 bases left between them. Looked up from germline, CDR1 is LNHDA and CDR2 is SQIVND (reference sequence). The CDR3 coding sequence is TGTGCCAGTAGCCTTGCGGGGGCTATGGATGGCTACACCTTC. This encodes CASSLAGAMDGYTF. Together with reference TRBV19 and TRBJ1-2, the CDR3 gives the full variable domain: DGGITQSPKYLFRKEGQNVTLSCEQNLNHDAMYWYRQDPGQGLRLIYYSQIVNDFQKGDIAEGYSVSREKKESFPLTVTSAQKNPTAFYLCASSLAGAMDGYTFGSGTRLTVV.

The chain employs TRBV5-3 and TRBJ1-1; 9 positions match TRBD1. TRBV5-3 carries the ORF label, with uncertain function. Trimming cost V 0 bases and J 1 base; bases outside gene matches: 4. This CDR3 spans 16 amino acids. The CDR3 is CARSLDRGLRNTEAFF. DNA of the CDR3: TGTGCCAGAAGCTTGGACAGGGGGCTTCGGAACACTGAAGCTTTCTTT.

The chain is built from TRBV7-9 and TRBJ1-1; perhaps TRBD1 as D (5 bases). Germline CDR1 reads SEHNR; CDR2 reads FQNEAQ (reference sequence). This CDR3 spans 13 amino acids. V lost 8 bases and J lost 4, with 14 bases in between. CDR3 bases: TGTGCCAGCGGTCAGAGGGGACTCACTGAAGCTTTCTTT. It codes for CASGQRGLTEAFF.

This clone has a handful of counts. The J gene is TRBJ2-1, the V gene TRBV19; 8 bases line up with TRBD2. V gave up 4 bases and J gave up 10 bases; unmatched junction bases: 6. The CDR3 spans 13 residues. Germline lookup yields CDR1 LNHDA and CDR2 SQIVND (reference sequence). CDR3 residues: CASSNREGGEQFF. For the CDR3, the DNA is TGTGCCAGTAGTAACCGGGAGGGCGGGGAGCAGTTCTTC.

The genes are TRBV7-2 and TRBJ1-6, with 7 bases matching TRBD1. The CDR3 contains 15 residues. Germline V gives CDR1 SGHTA, CDR2 FQGNSA. With V trimmed by 5 bases and J by 8 bases, 9 bases remained unmatched. The chain's CDR3 is CASSPDGTEYSPLHF. The CDR3 DNA is TGTGCCAGCAGCCCAGACGGGACAGAATATTCACCCCTCCACTTT.

The V call is TRBV11-2, the J call TRBJ2-3; 11 bases fit TRBD2. Trimming removed 5 bases from V and 2 bases from J; junction bases left unmatched: 3. This CDR3 comprises 15 residues. CDR1 SGHAT and CDR2 FQNNGV come from the germline V gene. CDR3 sequence (DNA): TGTGCCAGCAGCGGTAGCGGGGGGGCCACAGATACGCAGTATTTT. Its protein product is CASSGSGGATDTQYF.

The chain recombines TRBV30 with TRBJ1-6; TRBD1 is a possible D gene (6 bases). The germline gives CDR1 GTSNPN, CDR2 SVGIG (reference sequence). V lost 0 bases and J lost 6, with 6 bases in between. This CDR3 region has 13 residues. The CDR3 DNA is TGTGCCTGGAGTGTACAGGGTAATTCACCCCTCCACTTT. Residues: CAWSVQGNSPLHF. The variable domain in full, completed from reference TRBV30 and TRBJ1-6, reads SQTIHQWPATLVQPVGSPLSLECTVEGTSNPNLYWYRQAAGRGLQLLFYSVGIGQISSEVPQNLSASRPQDRQFILSSKKLLLSDSGFYLCAWSVQGNSPLHFGNGTRLTVT.

This clone was picked up a small number of times. The V call is TRBV6-6, the J call TRBJ1-4; 8 bases are a match to TRBD1. Germline assignment: CDR1 MNHNY and CDR2 SVGAGI (reference sequence). The trim removed 4 bases at V and 8 bases at J, leaving 6 bases unmatched. The CDR3 totals 14 residues. The CDR3 loop is CASSSGQVREKLFF. DNA of the CDR3: TGTGCCAGCAGTTCGGGACAGGTTCGGGAAAAACTGTTTTTT.